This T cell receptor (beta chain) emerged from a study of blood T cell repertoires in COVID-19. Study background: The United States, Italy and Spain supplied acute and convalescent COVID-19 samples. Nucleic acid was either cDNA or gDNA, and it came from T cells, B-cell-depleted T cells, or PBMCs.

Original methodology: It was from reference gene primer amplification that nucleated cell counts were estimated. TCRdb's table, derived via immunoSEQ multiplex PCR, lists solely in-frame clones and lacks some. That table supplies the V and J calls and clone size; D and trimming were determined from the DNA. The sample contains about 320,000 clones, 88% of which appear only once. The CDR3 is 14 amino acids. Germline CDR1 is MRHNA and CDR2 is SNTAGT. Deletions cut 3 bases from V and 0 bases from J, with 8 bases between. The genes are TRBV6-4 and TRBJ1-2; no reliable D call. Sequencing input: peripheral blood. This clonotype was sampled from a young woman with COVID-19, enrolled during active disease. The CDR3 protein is CASSDGKTNYGYTF. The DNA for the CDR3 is TGTGCCAGCAGTGATGGCAAGACTAACTATGGCTACACCTTC.